Each of the 14 T cell receptor beta chains below was sequenced from the same sample in a study of OX40 agonist ivuxolimab in advanced cancers. Method: immunoSEQ multiplex PCR; TCRdb's copy keeps in-frame clones and lacks some. The data contain approximately 71,000 clones, over 80% of them singletons. The sequenced sample was CD4+ or CD8+ T cells sorted from blood, obtained in a trial of the OX40 agonist ivuxolimab. The receptor set was obtained from an adult with an advanced solid tumor such as melanoma, head and neck, liver or kidney cancer.

This chain joins TRBV2 and TRBJ2-2; tentative D call: TRBD1 (6 bases). The CDR3 consists of 14 residues. V lost 5 bases and J 5 bases, leaving 12 bases between the germline ends. CDR1 is SNHLY and CDR2 is FYNNEI in the germline V gene. The CDR3 loop reads CASSQQGRTGELFF. CDR3 DNA sequence: TGTGCCAGCAGTCAGCAGGGGAGAACCGGGGAGCTGTTTTTT.

The rearrangement uses TRBV19 and TRBJ1-3, with D tentatively TRBD1 (5 bases). The CDR3 extends over 18 amino acids. The germline V and J ends were trimmed by 7 bases and 0 bases, with 22 bases remaining between them. Germline loops: CDR1 LNHDA, CDR2 SQIVND (reference sequence). The CDR3 loop reads CASTLPPGRMSSGNTIYF. In DNA, the CDR3 is TGTGCCAGTACCCTTCCACCGGGACGGATGAGCTCTGGAAACACCATATATTTT.

The chain links TRBV2 to TRBJ1-5, with D hard to call. The V end was cut by 1 base, the J end by 3 bases, with 10 bases between. Germline V gene lookup returns CDR1 SNHLY and CDR2 FYNNEI. The CDR3 has 15 residues. CDR3 residues: CASSEGYRVNQPQHF. For the CDR3, the DNA is TGTGCCAGCAGTGAAGGGTACAGAGTCAATCAGCCCCAGCATTTT.

J is TRBJ2-2 and V is TRBV5-5; a weak D match, TRBD2 (5 bases). The germline CDR1 and CDR2 sequences are SGHKS and YYEKEE (reference sequence). V was pared by 0 bases and J by 4 bases, with 7 bases between. CDR3 size: 14 residues. The DNA for the CDR3 is TGTGCCAGCAGCTTGGGGACTGCCACCGGGGAGCTGTTTTTT. Translated: CASSLGTATGELFF.

The V call is TRBV19, the J call TRBJ2-2; D call uncertain. CDR1 is LNHDA, CDR2 SQIVND, per germline (reference sequence). V lost 7 bases and J lost 8, with 17 bases in between. This CDR3 spans 14 amino acids. The DNA of the CDR3 is TGTGCCAGTACCGCTAAGACCCTGGGAGGGGAGCTGTTTTTT. Its protein is CASTAKTLGGELFF.

This clone was counted once. This rearrangement joins TRBV6-1 to TRBJ1-1; possibly TRBD1 for D (6 bases). The CDR3 consists of 13 residues. The V and J ends lost 7 bases and 3 bases respectively, with 12 bases between them. The germline V gene has CDR1 MNHNS and CDR2 SASEGT. CDR3 DNA: TGTGCCAGCAAGAGGGGGAAGGACACTGAAGCTTTCTTT. Its protein is CASKRGKDTEAFF.

This chain connects TRBV27 to TRBJ2-7; D is unresolved. The CDR3 contains 15 residues. Trimming removed 6 bases at V and 9 bases at J, with 24 bases between. Germline V gene sequence: CDR1 MNHEY, CDR2 SMNVEV (reference sequence). CDR3 residues: CASSPTSSAAVRQYF. The CDR3 nucleotides are TGTGCCAGCAGCCCGACTTCTTCCGCAGCCGTCCGGCAGTACTTC.

V and J are TRBV11-2 and TRBJ2-1; 10 positions agree with TRBD2. CDR3 length: 16 residues. Looked up from germline, CDR1 is SGHAT and CDR2 is FQNNGV. V shed 5 bases, J shed 7 bases, and the junction held 11 bases outside the gene matches. The CDR3 loop is CASSPPGTSETNEQFF. In nucleotides, the CDR3 is TGTGCCAGCAGCCCCCCGGGGACTAGCGAGACAAATGAGCAGTTCTTC.

This clone turned up a few times. The rearrangement uses TRBV27 and TRBJ2-7; 8 bases agree with TRBD2. Germline V gene data show CDR1 as MNHEY and CDR2 as SMNVEV (reference sequence). The length of the CDR3 is 13 residues. The V segment lost 6 bases and the J segment 0 bases; nucleotides outside the gene matches: 1. CDR3 sequence reads: CASRTSASYEQYF. CDR3 sequence (DNA): TGTGCCAGCAGGACTAGCGCCTCCTACGAGCAGTACTTC.

CDR3 DNA sequence: TGTGCCTGGAGTGTGGGACAGGGGGCATACGAGCAGTACTTC. Encoded protein: CAWSVGQGAYEQYF. The gene calls are TRBV30 and TRBJ2-7; 12 bases are shared with TRBD1. Trimming cost V 0 bases and J 4 bases; bases outside gene matches: 1. The CDR3 sequence is 14 residues long. The germline V gene has CDR1 GTSNPN and CDR2 SVGIG (reference sequence).

This clone was counted between two and nine times. J is TRBJ1-2 and V is TRBV19, with D unresolved. Germline V CDR1 and CDR2: LNHDA, SQIVND (reference sequence). The germline V and J ends were trimmed by 4 bases and 4 bases, with 10 bases remaining between them. The CDR3 runs 13 residues. CDR3 sequence: CASSTVQSYGYTF. CDR3 bases: TGTGCCAGTAGTACGGTACAATCCTATGGCTACACCTTC.

This clone came up once. The rearrangement links TRBV19 to TRBJ1-1; D is unclear. Germline CDR1 is LNHDA and CDR2 is SQIVND (reference sequence). Trimming took off 5 bases at V and 0 bases at J, with 13 bases between the two ends. The CDR3 is made up of 15 amino acids. CDR3 sequence: CASSPRGGLNTEAFF. CDR3 bases: TGTGCCAGTAGTCCTCGGGGAGGGTTGAACACTGAAGCTTTCTTT.

Here the CDR3 reads CATGQGGTEKLFF. The CDR3 DNA reads as TGCGCCACCGGACAGGGCGGGACGGAAAAACTGTTTTTT. This chain uses TRBV10-2 with TRBJ1-4, with 8 bases aligning to TRBD1. The length of the CDR3 is 13 residues. V shed 10 bases, J shed 8 bases, and the junction held 9 bases outside the gene matches. Germline V CDR1 and CDR2: WSHSY, SAAADI.

The V call is TRBV5-4, the J call TRBJ1-5, with D possibly matching TRBD1 (5 bases). The CDR3 is 14 residues long. Germline V gives CDR1 SGHNT, CDR2 YYREEE (reference sequence). V lost 3 bases, J lost 1 base, and 8 bases lay in between. The CDR3 spells CASSYGGSNQPQHF. In DNA form, the CDR3 reads TGTGCCAGCAGCTACGGGGGGAGCAATCAGCCCCAGCATTTT.